A selection of T cell receptor beta chains follows, all from one sample in a study of blood T cell repertoires in COVID-19. Profiling relied on immunoSEQ multiplex PCR, and the TCRdb table lists in-frame clones only, not all of them. Here the sample spans about 140,000 clones, over 60% being singletons. The sample taken for sequencing was peripheral blood. The receptor set was obtained from a woman of 80 years or more with active or convalescent COVID-19. Each CDR3 is given with its conserved first and last residue. The order of the fields is V gene, J gene, CDR3 length, CDR3 protein.

V: TRBV19; J: TRBJ1-1; length: 14; CDR3: CASSLGLMDPSAFF
V: TRBV21-1; J: TRBJ2-3; length: 17; CDR3: CASSQPFREGHLDTQYF
V: TRBV5-1; J: TRBJ2-1; length: 17; CDR3: CASSGDPGLAPTNEQFF
V: TRBV7-9; J: TRBJ1-4; length: 13; CDR3: CASSVGSGEKLFF
V: TRBV14; J: TRBJ2-1; length: 13; CDR3: CASSLQGGDEQFF
V: TRBV9; J: TRBJ2-3; length: 16; CDR3: CASSVDPGIRTDTQYF
V: TRBV30; J: TRBJ1-5; length: 13; CDR3: CAWSKDTDQPQHF
V: TRBV28; J: TRBJ1-2; length: 13; CDR3: CASMADRAYGYTF
V: TRBV24-1; J: TRBJ1-2; length: 16; CDR3: CATSEPGTGGNYGYTF
V: TRBV4-1; J: TRBJ2-1; length: 16; CDR3: CASSLENGGSYNEQFF
V: TRBV5-1; J: TRBJ1-3; length: 14; CDR3: CASSLTGFGNTIYF
V: TRBV27; J: TRBJ1-2; length: 15; CDR3: CASSSYRGPNYGYTF
V: TRBV19; J: TRBJ1-1; length: 13; CDR3: CASSTGMNTEAFF
V: TRBV19; J: TRBJ1-1; length: 15; CDR3: CASTDQHRANTEAFF
V: TRBV2; J: TRBJ2-1; length: 14; CDR3: CASSRRTVSNEQFF
V: TRBV21-1; J: TRBJ1-1; length: 18; CDR3: CASIYRGRVKCRDTEAFF
V: TRBV15; J: TRBJ1-5; length: 15; CDR3: CATSTIGVSNQPQHF
V: TRBV4-3; J: TRBJ2-2; length: 13; CDR3: CASSAQFTGELFF
V: TRBV9; J: TRBJ1-3; length: 13; CDR3: CASSVAGIGTIYF
V: TRBV7-3; J: TRBJ1-1; length: 14; CDR3: CASSTTATDTEAFF
V: TRBV6-5; J: TRBJ1-2; length: 15; CDR3: CASSLEQGAQYGYTF
V: TRBV5-1; J: TRBJ2-1; length: 15; CDR3: CASSLDSGVYNEQFF
V: TRBV5-5; J: TRBJ2-2; length: 15; CDR3: CASSSSPGQLGELFF
V: TRBV30; J: TRBJ1-2; length: 13; CDR3: CAWSANTVYGYTF
V: TRBV7-7; J: TRBJ2-3; length: 15; CDR3: CASSKGLTSTDTQYF
V: TRBV11-2; J: TRBJ1-1; length: 12; CDR3: CASSRQGMVDFF
V: TRBV19; J: TRBJ1-2; length: 15; CDR3: CASSPQTGGYYGYTF
V: TRBV7-2; J: TRBJ1-3; length: 14; CDR3: CASSTRQGVDTIYF
V: TRBV6-6; J: TRBJ1-3; length: 15; CDR3: CASIFPSSSGNTIYF
V: TRBV11-2; J: TRBJ2-1; length: 15; CDR3: CASRRSGGTGNEQFF
V: TRBV19; J: TRBJ1-1; length: 12; CDR3: CASKMMNTEAFF
V: TRBV10-1; J: TRBJ1-3; length: 14; CDR3: CASSVSRAGNTIYF
V: TRBV7-8; J: TRBJ2-1; length: 16; CDR3: CASSPLGGTSYNEQFF
V: TRBV18; J: TRBJ2-5; length: 14; CDR3: CASSRDRGEETQYF
V: TRBV5-1; J: TRBJ1-3; length: 13; CDR3: CASSGGAGNTIYF
V: TRBV28; J: TRBJ2-3; length: 16; CDR3: CASNRIGLASTDTQYF
V: TRBV7-3; J: TRBJ2-1; length: 16; CDR3: CASSLTGTGIYNEQFF
V: TRBV2; J: TRBJ1-1; length: 15; CDR3: CASSLPGQGNTEAFF
V: TRBV28; J: TRBJ2-7; length: 13; CDR3: CASSLGGFNEQYF
V: TRBV12-3/TRBV12-4; J: TRBJ1-2; length: 11; CDR3: CASSQGYSYTF
V: TRBV29-1; J: TRBJ2-2; length: 14; CDR3: CSVSSGHYTGELFF
V: TRBV3-1/TRBV3-2; J: TRBJ2-6; length: 17; CDR3: CASLRRGGSSGANVLTF